This T cell receptor (beta chain) stems from a study of Ad26.COV2.S vaccination and SARS-CoV-2 variants. As for treatment: 15 to 20 received Ad26.COV2.S at low or high dose, single or two shots; 5 received placebo; per-sample allocation not given. The samples were gathered on day 63 after the first injection of vaccine or placebo. Measured with immunoSEQ multiplex PCR; TCRdb has only the in-frame clones, and not every one. Here the sample spans just over 350,000 clones, around 84% being singletons. J lost 5 bases, V lost 5 bases, and 13 bases had no gene match. The CDR3 spans 17 residues. Germline lookup yields CDR1 SGHAT and CDR2 FQNNGV.

This TCR derives from a person aged 18-60 years who received the Ad26.COV2.S COVID-19 vaccine or a placebo. Sequences were derived from peripheral blood, sampled in a trial of Ad26.COV2.S vaccine versus placebo. The chain employs TRBV11-2 and TRBJ2-1, with TRBD1 matching 9 bases. The CDR3 nucleotides read TGTGCCAGCAGCCCTATGGTGGGGGGACAGGGTAACAATGAGCAGTTCTTC. Protein: CASSPMVGGQGNNEQFF.